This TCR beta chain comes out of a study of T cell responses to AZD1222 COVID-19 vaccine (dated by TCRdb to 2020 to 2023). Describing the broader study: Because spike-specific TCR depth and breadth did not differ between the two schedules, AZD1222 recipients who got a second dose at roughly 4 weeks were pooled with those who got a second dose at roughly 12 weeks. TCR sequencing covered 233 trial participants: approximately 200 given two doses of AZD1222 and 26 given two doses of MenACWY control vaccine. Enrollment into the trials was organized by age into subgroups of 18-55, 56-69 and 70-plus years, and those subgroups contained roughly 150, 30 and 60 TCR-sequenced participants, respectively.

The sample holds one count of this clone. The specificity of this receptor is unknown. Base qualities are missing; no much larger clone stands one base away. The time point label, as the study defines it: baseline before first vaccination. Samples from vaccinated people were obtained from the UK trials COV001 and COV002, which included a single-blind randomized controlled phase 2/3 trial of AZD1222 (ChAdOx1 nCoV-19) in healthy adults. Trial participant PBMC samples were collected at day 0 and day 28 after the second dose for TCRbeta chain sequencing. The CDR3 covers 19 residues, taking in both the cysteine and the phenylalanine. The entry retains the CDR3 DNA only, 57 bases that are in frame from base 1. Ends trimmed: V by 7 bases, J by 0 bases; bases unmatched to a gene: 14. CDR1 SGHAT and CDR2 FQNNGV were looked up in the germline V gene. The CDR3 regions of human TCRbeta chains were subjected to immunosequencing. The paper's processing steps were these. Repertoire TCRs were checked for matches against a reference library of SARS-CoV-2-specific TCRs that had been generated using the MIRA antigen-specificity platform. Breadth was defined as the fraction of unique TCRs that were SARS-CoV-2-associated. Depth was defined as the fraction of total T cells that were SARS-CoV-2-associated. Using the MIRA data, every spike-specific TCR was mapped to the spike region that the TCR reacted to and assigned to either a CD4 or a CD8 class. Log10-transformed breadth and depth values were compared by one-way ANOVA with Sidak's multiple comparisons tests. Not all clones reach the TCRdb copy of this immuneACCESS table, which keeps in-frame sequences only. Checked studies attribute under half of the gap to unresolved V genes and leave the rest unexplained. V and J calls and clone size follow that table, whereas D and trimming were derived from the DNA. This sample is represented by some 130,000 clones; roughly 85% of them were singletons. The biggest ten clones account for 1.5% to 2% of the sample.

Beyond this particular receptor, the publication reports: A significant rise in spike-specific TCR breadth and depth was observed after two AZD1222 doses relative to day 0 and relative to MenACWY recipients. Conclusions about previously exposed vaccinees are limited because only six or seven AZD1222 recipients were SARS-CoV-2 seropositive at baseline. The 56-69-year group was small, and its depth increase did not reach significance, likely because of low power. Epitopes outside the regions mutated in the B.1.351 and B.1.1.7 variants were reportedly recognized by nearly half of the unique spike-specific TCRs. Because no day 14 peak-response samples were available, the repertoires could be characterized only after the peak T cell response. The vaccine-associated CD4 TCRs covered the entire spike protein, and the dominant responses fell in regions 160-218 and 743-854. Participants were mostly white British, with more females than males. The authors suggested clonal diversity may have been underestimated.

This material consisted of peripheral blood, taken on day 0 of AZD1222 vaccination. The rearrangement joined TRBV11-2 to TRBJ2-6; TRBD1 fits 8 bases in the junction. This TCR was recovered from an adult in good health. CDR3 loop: CASTNRQGRAPSGANVLTF. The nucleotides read TGTGCCAGCACCAACCGACAGGGGCGAGCCCCCTCTGGGGCCAACGTCCTGACTTTC.